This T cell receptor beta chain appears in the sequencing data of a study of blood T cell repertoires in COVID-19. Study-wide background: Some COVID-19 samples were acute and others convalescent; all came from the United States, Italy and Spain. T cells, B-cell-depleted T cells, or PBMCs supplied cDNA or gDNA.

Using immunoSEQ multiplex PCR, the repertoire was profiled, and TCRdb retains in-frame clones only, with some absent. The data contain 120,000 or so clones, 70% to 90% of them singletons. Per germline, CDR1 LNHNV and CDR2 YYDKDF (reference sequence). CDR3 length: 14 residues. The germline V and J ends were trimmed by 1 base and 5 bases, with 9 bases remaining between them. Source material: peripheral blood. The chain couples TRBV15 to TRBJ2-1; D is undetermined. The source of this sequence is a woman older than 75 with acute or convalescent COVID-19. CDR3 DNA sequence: TGTGCCACCAGCAGAGGGGCCCCTCACAATGAGCAGTTCTTC. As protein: CATSRGAPHNEQFF.